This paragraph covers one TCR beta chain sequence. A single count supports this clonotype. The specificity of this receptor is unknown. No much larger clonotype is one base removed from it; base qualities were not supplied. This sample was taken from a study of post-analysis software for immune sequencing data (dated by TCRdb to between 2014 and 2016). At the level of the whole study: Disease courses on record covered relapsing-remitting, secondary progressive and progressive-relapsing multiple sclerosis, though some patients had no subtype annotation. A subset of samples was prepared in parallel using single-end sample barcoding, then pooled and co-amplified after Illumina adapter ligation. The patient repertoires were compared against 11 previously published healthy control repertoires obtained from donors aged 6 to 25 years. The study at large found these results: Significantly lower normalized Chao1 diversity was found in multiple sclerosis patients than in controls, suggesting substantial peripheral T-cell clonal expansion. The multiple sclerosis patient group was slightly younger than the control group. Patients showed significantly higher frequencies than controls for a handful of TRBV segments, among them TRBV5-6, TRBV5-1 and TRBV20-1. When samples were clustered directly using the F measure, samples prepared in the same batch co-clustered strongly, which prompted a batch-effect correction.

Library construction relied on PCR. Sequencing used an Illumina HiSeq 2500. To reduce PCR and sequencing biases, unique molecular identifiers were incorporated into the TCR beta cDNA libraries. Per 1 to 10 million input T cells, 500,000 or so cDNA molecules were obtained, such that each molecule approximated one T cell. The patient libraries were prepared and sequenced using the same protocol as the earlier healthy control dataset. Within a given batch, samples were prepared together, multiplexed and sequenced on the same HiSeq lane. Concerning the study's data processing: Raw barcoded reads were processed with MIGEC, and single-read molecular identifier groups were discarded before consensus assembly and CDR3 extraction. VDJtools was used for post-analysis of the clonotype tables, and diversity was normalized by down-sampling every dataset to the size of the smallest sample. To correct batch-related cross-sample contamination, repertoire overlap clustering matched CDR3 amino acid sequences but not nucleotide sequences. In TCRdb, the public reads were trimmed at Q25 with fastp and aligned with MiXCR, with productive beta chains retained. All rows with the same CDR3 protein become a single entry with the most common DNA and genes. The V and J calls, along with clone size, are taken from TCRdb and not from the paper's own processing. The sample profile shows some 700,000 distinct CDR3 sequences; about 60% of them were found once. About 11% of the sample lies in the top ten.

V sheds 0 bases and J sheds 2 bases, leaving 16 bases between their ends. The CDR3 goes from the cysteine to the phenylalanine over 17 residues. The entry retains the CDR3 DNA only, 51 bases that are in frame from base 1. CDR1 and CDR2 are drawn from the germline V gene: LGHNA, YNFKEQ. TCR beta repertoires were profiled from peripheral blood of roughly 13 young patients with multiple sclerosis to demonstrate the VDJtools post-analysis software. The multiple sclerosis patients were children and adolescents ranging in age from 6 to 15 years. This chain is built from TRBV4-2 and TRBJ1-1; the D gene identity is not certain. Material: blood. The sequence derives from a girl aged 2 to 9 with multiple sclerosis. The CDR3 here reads CASSQDSSSEGNTEAFF. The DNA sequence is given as TGTGCCAGCAGCCAAGACTCCTCTTCAGAGGGAAACACTGAAGCTTTCTTT.